The 21 T cell receptor beta chains in this list originate from one sample, sequenced in a study of graft-versus-host responses after intestinal transplantation. Labeling with CFSE marked approximately 200,000 responder cells, which were plated with approximately 200,000 irradiated, violet-dye-labeled stimulator cells. Measured with immunoSEQ multiplex PCR; TCRdb has only the in-frame clones, and not every one. The profile shows about 7,400 clones, 30% to 40% of them singletons. The sequencing used alloreactive CD8+ T cells from a mixed lymphocyte reaction culture, collected before transplantation. Regarding subset: CFSE-low proliferating T cells sorted from approximately 6-day pre-transplant mixed lymphocyte reaction (GvH or HvG direction). The receptors derive from a human patient who was an organ donor for intestinal transplantation.

This clone has a handful of counts. This chain connects TRBV11-3 to TRBJ2-7; 8 positions match TRBD2. CDR1 is SGHNT and CDR2 is YENEEA in the germline V gene. The ends lost 5 bases at V and 4 bases at J; junction bases unmatched: 10. This CDR3 has 15 residues. CDR3 bases: TGTGCCAGCAGCAAATCGGGGGGGCCGATTTACGAGCAGTACTTC. Its protein is CASSKSGGPIYEQYF. Full variable domain (outside the CDR3, taken from reference TRBV11-3 and TRBJ2-7): EAGVVQSPRYKIIEKKQPVAFWCNPISGHNTLYWYLQNLGQGPELLIRYENEEAVDDSQLPKDRFSAERLKGVDSTLKIQPAELGDSAVYLCASSKSGGPIYEQYFGPGTRLTVT.

By sample fraction, this clone is medium-sized (0.01 to 0.1%). The chain combines TRBV6-5 with TRBJ1-1, with D possibly matching TRBD1 (6 bases). Looked up from germline, CDR1 is MNHEY and CDR2 is SVGAGI. Deletions cut 0 bases from V and 4 bases from J, with 15 bases between. The CDR3 contains 16 residues. CDR3: CASSYSIRGGGTEAFF. The CDR3 coding sequence is TGTGCCAGCAGTTACTCGATCAGGGGCGGGGGCACTGAAGCTTTCTTT.

This rearrangement joins TRBV5-1 to TRBJ1-2; D not resolved. Between the trimmed V and J ends, which lost 1 base and 4 bases, there was a span of 8 bases. Looked up from germline, CDR1 is SGHRS and CDR2 is YFSETQ. This CDR3 is built from 13 residues. CDR3 coding DNA: TGCGCCAGCAGCTTGTTGTCAGGCTATGGCTACACCTTC. Encoded protein: CASSLLSGYGYTF.

A few counts support this clone. The chain is built from TRBV10-3 and TRBJ2-7, with D tentatively TRBD1 (6 bases). The V gene's germline CDR1 is ENHRY and CDR2 SYGVKD. This CDR3 is built from 14 residues. Trimming left V 6 bases short and J 1 base short, with 13 bases between. CDR3 sequence reads: CAISRGFESYEQYF. Written as DNA, the CDR3 is TGTGCCATCAGCAGGGGATTCGAATCCTACGAGCAGTACTTC.

This clone showed up just a few times. V gene TRBV2 combines with J gene TRBJ1-4, with D possibly matching TRBD1 (6 bases). The V and J ends lost 6 bases and 1 base respectively, with 15 bases between them. This CDR3 spans 16 amino acids. Germline CDR1 is SNHLY and CDR2 is FYNNEI. The CDR3: CASSGLRTVTNEKLFF. The CDR3 nucleotides are TGTGCCAGCAGCGGACTCCGGACAGTAACTAATGAAAAACTGTTTTTT.

Judged by abundance, this clone is large (0.1 to 1%). The genes are TRBV19 and TRBJ2-1, with no clear D. The germline gives CDR1 LNHDA, CDR2 SQIVND (reference sequence). V was cut by 1 base and J by 5 bases, with 6 bases left in between. CDR3 length: 13 residues. The CDR3 region is CASSIGGHNEQFF. Written as DNA, the CDR3 is TGTGCCAGTAGTATAGGAGGTCACAATGAGCAGTTCTTC.

A few counts support this clone. The rearrangement uses TRBV18 and TRBJ1-1; a weak D match, TRBD1 (6 bases). Germline V CDR1 and CDR2: KGHSH, LQKENI. V was cut by 5 bases and J by 5 bases, with 21 bases left in between. There are 16 residues in the CDR3. The CDR3 region is CASSSTHRQVSTEAFF. DNA of the CDR3: TGTGCCAGCTCATCGACACATCGACAGGTTTCGACTGAAGCTTTCTTT.

The rearrangement links TRBV4-3 to TRBJ2-3; possibly TRBD2 for D (5 bases). The length of the CDR3 is 15 residues. V lost 1 base and J 2 bases, leaving 10 bases between the germline ends. Germline V CDR1 and CDR2: LGHNA, YSLEER. The CDR3 bases are TGCGCCAGCAGCCAAGTACAGCGGACCACAGATACGCAGTATTTT. Protein sequence: CASSQVQRTTDTQYF.

This rearrangement joins TRBV7-9 to TRBJ1-2, with D perhaps TRBD1 (6 bases). Trimming shortened V by 0 bases and J by 0 bases, and 17 bases separated the two germline ends. The germline V gene has CDR1 SEHNR and CDR2 FQNEAQ (reference sequence). The CDR3 consists of 18 residues. The CDR3 reads CASSLADAGGAANYGYTF. Written as DNA, the CDR3 is TGTGCCAGCAGCTTAGCTGATGCGGGGGGGGCAGCTAACTATGGCTACACCTTC.

This clone has only one observation. The CDR3 loop is CASSSKRDYYGYTF. CDR3 bases: TGTGCCAGCAGCTCAAAACGAGACTACTATGGCTACACCTTC. The V and J genes are TRBV7-9 and TRBJ1-2; D is unclear. Trimming took 4 bases from V and 3 from J, leaving 12 bases between them. CDR1 is SEHNR, CDR2 FQNEAQ, per germline (reference sequence). This CDR3 is 14 amino acids long.

Worth noting for this clone: An end of the junction differs from the germline gene, which may be a read error. Other DNA sequences in the same sample also yield this CDR3. The rearrangement joins TRBV29-1 to TRBJ2-4; D possibly corresponds to TRBD1 (5 bases). The germline CDR1 and CDR2 sequences are SQVTM and ANQGSEA. The CDR3 is 11 residues long. The CDR3 loop reads CSVYRGNIQYF. DNA for the CDR3: TGCAGCGTTTATAGGGGAAACATCCAGTACTTT.

The chain links TRBV4-1 to TRBJ2-3, with TRBD2 matching 12 bases. CDR1 is MGHRA, CDR2 YSYEKL, per germline. The V segment lost 3 bases and the J segment 2 bases; nucleotides outside the gene matches: 12. The CDR3 covers 19 residues. In nucleotides, the CDR3 is TGCGCCAGCAGCCACGAGCTAGCGGGAGGGCTTCGAAACACAGATACGCAGTATTTT. Translation: CASSHELAGGLRNTDTQYF.

This clone was observed a handful of times. V and J are TRBV5-1 and TRBJ1-1, with D possibly TRBD1 on 6 matching bases. V was shortened by 0 bases and J by 6 bases, with 12 bases between the two germline ends. Looked up from germline, CDR1 is SGHRS and CDR2 is YFSETQ. This CDR3 has 14 amino acids. CDR3 amino acids: CASSLVGGAPEAFF. The CDR3 bases are TGCGCCAGCAGCTTGGTTGGGGGGGCACCTGAAGCTTTCTTT.

This rearrangement joins TRBV5-5 to TRBJ1-1, with 8 bases fitting TRBD1. Germline V gives CDR1 SGHKS, CDR2 YYEKEE (reference sequence). With V trimmed by 8 bases and J by 5 bases, 11 bases remained unmatched. This CDR3 spans 14 amino acids. The CDR3 DNA is TGTGCCAGTATCCAGGGGGCACTGAGGACTGAAGCTTTCTTT. Its protein product is CASIQGALRTEAFF.

CDR3 in amino acids: CASSLSGAGEQFF. The CDR3 region has the DNA TGTGCCAGCAGCTTAAGCGGGGCCGGAGAGCAGTTCTTC. The chain carries TRBV7-9 and TRBJ2-1; 7 positions match TRBD2. This CDR3 region has 13 residues. CDR1 and CDR2 from the germline V gene are SEHNR and FQNEAQ (reference sequence). Germline trimming cut 2 bases from V and 10 bases from J; bases unmatched to any gene: 5.

V is TRBV11-3 and J is TRBJ2-5; D may be TRBD1 (5 bases). V dropped 5 bases and J dropped 5 bases, with 15 bases sitting between them. The CDR3 totals 14 residues. The germline V gene encodes CDR1 SGHNT and CDR2 YENEEA. The CDR3 region has the DNA TGTGCCAGCAGCGTCCCAGGGCTGATTGAGACCCAGTACTTC. It is translated as CASSVPGLIETQYF.

This rearrangement joins TRBV30 to TRBJ1-1; D call uncertain. The CDR3 extends over 18 amino acids. Germline V gene sequence: CDR1 GTSNPN, CDR2 SVGIG (reference sequence). V lost 0 bases and J 0 bases, leaving 20 bases between the germline ends. The CDR3 spells CAWSVGLTPPPLNTEAFF. The CDR3 region has the DNA TGTGCCTGGAGTGTCGGATTGACACCGCCCCCTTTGAACACTGAAGCTTTCTTT.

This clone was counted a single time. The chain combines TRBV6-4 with TRBJ2-7; no reliable D call. Germline V gene sequence: CDR1 MRHNA, CDR2 SNTAGT. The V gene lost 3 bases and the J gene lost 6 bases, with 15 bases spanning the gap. This CDR3 has 14 amino acids. CDR3 protein: CASSEVYPSPEQYF. DNA for the CDR3: TGTGCCAGCAGTGAAGTCTACCCCTCCCCCGAGCAGTACTTC.

The chain couples TRBV4-1 to TRBJ2-7; no definite D call. Trimming pared 2 bases from V and 0 bases from J, leaving 5 bases between. Germline V gene sequence: CDR1 MGHRA, CDR2 YSYEKL. This CDR3 is built from 13 residues. CDR3 nucleotides: TGCGCCAGCAGCCAACTCTACTCCTACGAGCAGTACTTC. Protein product: CASSQLYSYEQYF.

V usage is TRBV5-1 and J usage is TRBJ2-5, with TRBD1 as a possible D gene (5 bases). The CDR3 length is 13 residues. The germline V and J ends were trimmed by 0 bases and 5 bases, with 8 bases remaining between them. Germline CDR1 is SGHRS and CDR2 is YFSETQ. CDR3 in amino acids: CASSLGAGETQYF. CDR3 nucleotides: TGCGCCAGCAGCTTGGGGGCAGGGGAGACCCAGTACTTC.

On this clone: Compared with germline, one end of the junction differs, possibly owing to a read error. The chain recombines TRBV2 with TRBJ2-7; the D gene is possibly TRBD2 (6 bases). Per germline, CDR1 SNHLY and CDR2 FYNNEI. CDR3 length: 12 residues. The CDR3 here is CASSFSWDWRIF. Here the CDR3 DNA reads TGTGCCAGCAGTTTCAGCTGGGACTGGCGGATCTTC.